This TCR beta chain was profiled in a study of blood T cell repertoires in COVID-19. Study as a whole: COVID-19 samples from acute and convalescent phases originated in the United States, Italy and Spain. PBMCs, B-cell-depleted T cells, or T cells provided the cDNA or gDNA that made up the material.

Authors' data handling: Reference gene primer amplification gave nucleated cell count estimates. Produced via immunoSEQ multiplex PCR; TCRdb's table is partial and in-frame only. Clonal size and the V and J genes are those of that table, whereas D and trimming came from the DNA. The table lists a few hundred thousand clones, 83% of them singletons. Material: peripheral blood. The TCR was taken from a woman aged 45-60 years with acute or convalescent COVID-19.

The CDR3 DNA reads TGTGCCAGTAGTATAGGCGGGGACAGGGGTATGACTGAAGCTTTCTTT. Protein product: CASSIGGDRGMTEAFF. This chain joins TRBV19 and TRBJ1-1; the match to TRBD1 covers 10 bases. The J segment lost 5 bases and the V segment lost 1 base, leaving 7 bases of the junction unmatched. This CDR3 is 16 amino acids long. The germline gives CDR1 LNHDA, CDR2 SQIVND (reference sequence).